Listed below are T cell receptor beta chains from one sample, sequenced in a study of cytomegalovirus exposure and HLA in healthy donors. Profiling relied on immunoSEQ multiplex PCR, and the TCRdb table lists in-frame clones only, not all of them. The sample gives approximately 79,000 clones, about 79% of which show up once; around 5.1% is in the top ten. Sequenced input: PBMCs. These receptors all stem from a male donor in good health and CMV-seropositive. Both conserved end residues are part of each CDR3. The D gene is left open where the match is weak. Clone size is given for some rows only: seen once, a few or many times, or a class if the clone is expanded.

CDR3aa: CAISESQLGTTGAEQFF; CDR3nt: TGTGCCATCAGTGAGTCACAGCTAGGGACTACGGGCGCTGAGCAGTTCTTC; d_gene: TRBD2; abundance: -; j_gene: TRBJ2-1; v_gene: TRBV10-3
CDR3aa: CASSATGGHTEAFF; CDR3nt: TGTGCCAGCAGTGCGACAGGGGGCCACACTGAAGCTTTCTTT; d_gene: TRBD1; abundance: -; j_gene: TRBJ1-1; v_gene: TRBV7-9
CDR3aa: CATSKTGEPYEQYF; CDR3nt: TGTGCCACCAGCAAGACAGGGGAACCCTACGAGCAGTACTTC; d_gene: TRBD1; abundance: -; j_gene: TRBJ2-7; v_gene: TRBV15
CDR3aa: CASLVSGSYEQYF; CDR3nt: TGTGCCAGCCTCGTTAGCGGTTCCTACGAGCAGTACTTC; d_gene: -; abundance: -; j_gene: TRBJ2-7; v_gene: TRBV28
CDR3aa: CASSSFRGLAYEQYF; CDR3nt: TGTGCCAGCAGCTCCTTCAGAGGACTAGCATACGAGCAGTACTTC; d_gene: TRBD2; abundance: -; j_gene: TRBJ2-7; v_gene: TRBV14
CDR3aa: CASSAGKNYEQYF; CDR3nt: TGTGCCAGTAGTGCCGGGAAAAACTACGAGCAGTACTTC; d_gene: -; abundance: -; j_gene: TRBJ2-7; v_gene: TRBV19
CDR3aa: CASSQDVGDRGLSYNSPLHF; CDR3nt: TGCGCCAGCAGCCAAGATGTTGGGGACAGGGGGCTAAGTTATAATTCACCCCTCCACTTT; d_gene: TRBD1; abundance: -; j_gene: TRBJ1-6; v_gene: TRBV4-3
CDR3aa: CASSLARTTQETQYF; CDR3nt: TGTGCCAGCAGCTTAGCGCGGACAACCCAAGAGACCCAGTACTTC; d_gene: -; abundance: few; j_gene: TRBJ2-5; v_gene: TRBV7-2
CDR3aa: CAISESGSGQGATGYTF; CDR3nt: TGTGCCATCAGTGAGTCGGGATCCGGACAGGGGGCGACTGGCTACACCTTC; d_gene: TRBD1; abundance: -; j_gene: TRBJ1-2; v_gene: TRBV10-3
CDR3aa: CASSPTGGAFYEQYF; CDR3nt: TGTGCCAGCAGCCCGACAGGGGGCGCGTTCTACGAGCAGTACTTC; d_gene: TRBD1; abundance: -; j_gene: TRBJ2-7; v_gene: TRBV6-5
CDR3aa: CASSEFLPSDSPLHF; CDR3nt: TGTGCCAGCAGTGAATTCCTCCCATCGGATTCACCCCTCCACTTT; d_gene: -; abundance: -; j_gene: TRBJ1-6; v_gene: TRBV6-1
CDR3aa: CASSVVGQGSNEQFF; CDR3nt: TGTGCCAGCAGCGTAGTGGGACAGGGGTCCAATGAGCAGTTCTTC; d_gene: TRBD1; abundance: -; j_gene: TRBJ2-1; v_gene: TRBV9
CDR3aa: CASSFGSSGTSTDTQYF; CDR3nt: TGTGCCAGCAGCTTCGGTTCTAGCGGGACCAGCACAGATACGCAGTATTTT; d_gene: TRBD2; abundance: -; j_gene: TRBJ2-3; v_gene: TRBV7-2
CDR3aa: CASSVKSDRLRHGYTF; CDR3nt: TGTGCCAGCAGCGTCAAGTCCGACAGGCTCAGACATGGCTACACCTTC; d_gene: -; abundance: -; j_gene: TRBJ1-2; v_gene: TRBV9
CDR3aa: CASRVGDRSWTDLYEQYF; CDR3nt: TGCGCCAGCCGAGTGGGGGACAGGTCCTGGACTGACCTCTACGAGCAGTACTTC; d_gene: TRBD1; abundance: -; j_gene: TRBJ2-7; v_gene: TRBV10-2
CDR3aa: CASTGDRWETQYF; CDR3nt: TGTGCCAGCACTGGAGACAGGTGGGAGACCCAGTACTTC; d_gene: -; abundance: -; j_gene: TRBJ2-5; v_gene: TRBV28
CDR3aa: CASSLVDRVGETQYF; CDR3nt: TGTGCTAGCAGCTTAGTGGACAGGGTAGGGGAGACCCAGTACTTC; d_gene: TRBD1; abundance: -; j_gene: TRBJ2-5; v_gene: TRBV7-7
CDR3aa: CASSLMGVGLSEQYF; CDR3nt: TGTGCCAGCAGCTTGATGGGAGTCGGTTTAAGCGAGCAGTACTTC; d_gene: -; abundance: -; j_gene: TRBJ2-7; v_gene: TRBV7-9
CDR3aa: CASSSDRGPLMNTEAFF; CDR3nt: TGTGCCAGCAGCTCGGACAGGGGACCCCTTATGAACACTGAAGCTTTCTTT; d_gene: TRBD1; abundance: -; j_gene: TRBJ1-1; v_gene: TRBV7-8
CDR3aa: CASSLTWGGRSYNEQFF; CDR3nt: TGTGCCAGCAGTCTTACGTGGGGAGGGAGGTCCTACAATGAGCAGTTCTTC; d_gene: TRBD2; abundance: -; j_gene: TRBJ2-1; v_gene: TRBV7-9
CDR3aa: CATSRDSLNRGSYEQYF; CDR3nt: TGTGCCACCAGCAGAGATTCCTTGAACAGGGGGTCCTACGAGCAGTACTTC; d_gene: TRBD1; abundance: -; j_gene: TRBJ2-7; v_gene: TRBV15
CDR3aa: CASRRLAGTYEQYF; CDR3nt: TGTGCCAGCAGAAGACTAGCGGGGACCTACGAGCAGTACTTC; d_gene: TRBD2; abundance: -; j_gene: TRBJ2-7; v_gene: TRBV6-5
CDR3aa: CASSLVSGLFRDRDGYTF; CDR3nt: TGTGCCAGCAGCTTGGTATCCGGTCTGTTTCGGGACAGGGATGGCTACACCTTC; d_gene: TRBD1; abundance: few; j_gene: TRBJ1-2; v_gene: TRBV5-8
CDR3aa: CAISDTGAEGQPQHF; CDR3nt: TGTGCCATCAGTGATACAGGGGCCGAGGGTCAGCCCCAGCATTTT; d_gene: TRBD1; abundance: -; j_gene: TRBJ1-5; v_gene: TRBV10-3
CDR3aa: CASSMTGSHTF; CDR3nt: TGTGCCAGTAGTATGACAGGGTCGCACACCTTC; d_gene: TRBD1; abundance: -; j_gene: TRBJ1-2; v_gene: TRBV19
CDR3aa: CASMVTGGEKLFF; CDR3nt: TGTGCCAGCATGGTAACAGGGGGCGAAAAACTGTTTTTT; d_gene: TRBD1; abundance: -; j_gene: TRBJ1-4; v_gene: TRBV25-1
CDR3aa: CASSPRGAGDTQYF; CDR3nt: TGTGCCAGCAGCCCCCGGGGGGCAGGAGATACGCAGTATTTT; d_gene: -; abundance: once; j_gene: TRBJ2-3; v_gene: TRBV7-9
CDR3aa: CASSFVDRSNTEAFF; CDR3nt: TGTGCCAGCAGTTTTGTCGACAGGTCGAACACTGAAGCTTTCTTT; d_gene: -; abundance: few; j_gene: TRBJ1-1; v_gene: TRBV28
CDR3aa: CASSLVASDEQFF; CDR3nt: TGTGCCAGCAGCTTGGTTGCGTCGGATGAGCAGTTCTTC; d_gene: -; abundance: -; j_gene: TRBJ2-1; v_gene: TRBV5-4
CDR3aa: CASSFDTPTLLGYTF; CDR3nt: TGCGCCAGCAGCTTCGACACCCCGACCCTTCTTGGCTACACCTTC; d_gene: -; abundance: -; j_gene: TRBJ1-2; v_gene: TRBV5-1
CDR3aa: CSSSFHFHSNTEAFF; CDR3nt: TGTTCCAGCAGCTTCCACTTCCACAGTAACACTGAAGCTTTCTTT; d_gene: -; abundance: once; j_gene: TRBJ1-1; v_gene: TRBV7-9
CDR3aa: CASSPDRGFSNQPQHF; CDR3nt: TGTGCCAGCAGTCCGGACAGGGGGTTTAGCAATCAGCCCCAGCATTTT; d_gene: TRBD1; abundance: -; j_gene: TRBJ1-5; v_gene: TRBV28
CDR3aa: CSVEGATGPLSF; CDR3nt: TGCAGCGTTGAAGGAGCGACAGGGCCTCTCTCTTTC; d_gene: TRBD1; abundance: once; j_gene: TRBJ1-2; v_gene: TRBV29-1
CDR3aa: CASSQEWFGDNEQFF; CDR3nt: TGCGCCAGCAGCCAAGAATGGTTCGGGGACAATGAGCAGTTCTTC; d_gene: -; abundance: -; j_gene: TRBJ2-1; v_gene: TRBV4-3
CDR3aa: CASSQDGQGLEKLFF; CDR3nt: TGCGCCAGCAGCCAAGACGGGCAGGGCCTTGAAAAACTGTTTTTT; d_gene: -; abundance: -; j_gene: TRBJ1-4; v_gene: TRBV4-1
CDR3aa: CASTYNEAYEQYF; CDR3nt: TGTGCCAGCACCTATAACGAAGCCTACGAGCAGTACTTC; d_gene: -; abundance: -; j_gene: TRBJ2-7; v_gene: TRBV2
CDR3aa: CASSFGTANTGELFF; CDR3nt: TGTGCCAGCAGCTTTGGGACAGCTAACACCGGGGAGCTGTTTTTT; d_gene: TRBD1; abundance: once; j_gene: TRBJ2-2; v_gene: TRBV5-5
CDR3aa: CASSLGVGGTHTGELFF; CDR3nt: TGTGCCAGCAGCTTAGGGGTCGGGGGTACTCACACCGGGGAGCTGTTTTTT; d_gene: -; abundance: -; j_gene: TRBJ2-2; v_gene: TRBV7-8
CDR3aa: CASTEVVGSPYEQYF; CDR3nt: TGTGCCAGCACCGAGGTGGTCGGCTCCCCCTACGAGCAGTACTTC; d_gene: -; abundance: few; j_gene: TRBJ2-7; v_gene: TRBV9
CDR3aa: CASSRSDSARLGADTQYF; CDR3nt: TGTGCCAGCAGCCGATCGGACAGTGCCCGACTCGGGGCAGATACGCAGTATTTT; d_gene: -; abundance: -; j_gene: TRBJ2-3; v_gene: TRBV13
CDR3aa: CASSFFSGTGVIVSSYNEQFF; CDR3nt: TGTGCCAGCAGTTTCTTCTCCGGGACAGGGGTCATCGTTAGCTCCTACAATGAGCAGTTCTTC; d_gene: TRBD1; abundance: few; j_gene: TRBJ2-1; v_gene: TRBV27
CDR3aa: CSALQGAHSYEQYF; CDR3nt: TGCAGCGCCCTACAGGGGGCACACTCCTACGAGCAGTACTTC; d_gene: TRBD1; abundance: few; j_gene: TRBJ2-7; v_gene: TRBV29-1
CDR3aa: CASSPEADPRNIQYF; CDR3nt: TGCGCCAGCAGCCCCGAAGCGGACCCGCGGAACATTCAGTACTTC; d_gene: -; abundance: -; j_gene: TRBJ2-4; v_gene: TRBV4-1
CDR3aa: CASSLDPRGNEQFF; CDR3nt: TGTGCCAGCAGCTTAGATCCAAGGGGCAATGAGCAGTTCTTC; d_gene: -; abundance: -; j_gene: TRBJ2-1; v_gene: TRBV11-2